This T cell receptor beta chain was obtained from a study of technical replicates of blood from several donors. TCRdb's table, derived via immunoSEQ multiplex PCR, lists solely in-frame clones and lacks some. The sample holds 67,000 or so clones, over 95% seen once. V gave up 8 bases and J gave up 2 bases; unmatched junction bases: 6. The CDR3 contains 13 residues. Per the germline V gene, CDR1 is LNHDA and CDR2 is SQIVND (reference sequence). The chain uses TRBV19 and TRBJ2-7; TRBD2 matches 7 bases. The sample comprised T cells isolated from PBMCs. The receptor was derived from a human donor in good health. CDR3 DNA: TGTGCCAGTTCAGCGGGACCCGCCTACGAGCAGTACTTC. Its protein product is CASSAGPAYEQYF.